This T cell receptor (beta chain) stems from a study of T-cell reconstitution after alpha-beta-depleted transplantation in children. Study observations and caveats: Surviving thymic progenitors and recipient T cells were the source of high TCRbeta diversity at day 60 in some patients. Expanded graft clones numbering several hundred reportedly gave rise to alpha-beta T cells about two months after transplant.

The library targeted TCRbeta and was prepared with unique molecular identifiers. TCRdb fed the PCR reads into MiXCR, producing one record per CDR3 protein. This sample has about 210,000 distinct CDR3 sequences; approximately 17% occur once, and the top ten carry about 41%. This clonotype turned up a few times. Its antigen is still unknown. This TCR was sampled from a male patient aged 2 to 9 who had a stem cell transplant for acute lymphoblastic leukemia, so the T cells may come from the graft donor. Specimen: PBMCs, mostly from graft donor cells, collected 360 days after TCRalphabeta/CD19-depleted stem cell transplant.

The CDR3 spells CASSRGVAGGYEQYF. The CDR3 nucleotides are TGTGCCAGCAGCCGAGGGGTAGCGGGGGGCTACGAGCAGTACTTC. This chain joins TRBV12-3 or TRBV12-4 and TRBJ2-7; 10 positions agree with TRBD2. J gave up 3 bases and V 6 bases, and 8 bases lay outside the gene matches. This CDR3 contains 15 residues.